Shown below are 7 T cell receptor beta chains from a single sample sequenced in a study of T cell changes during pregnancy in multiple sclerosis. The repertoire was sequenced with immunoSEQ multiplex PCR; TCRdb's copy has only in-frame clones and lacks some. The repertoire holds more than 75,000 clones, with 85% to 95% as singletons. The sequencing used peripheral blood, collected in the third trimester of pregnancy. These receptors came from a female donor with multiple sclerosis, enrolled in a pregnancy study.

The chain recombines TRBV6-5 with TRBJ1-1; D perhaps matches TRBD1 (5 bases). With 2 bases removed from V and 5 bases from J, the gap between germline ends came to 12 bases. The CDR3 has 14 residues. The germline V gene encodes CDR1 MNHEY and CDR2 SVGAGI. CDR3 protein: CASSYGGGMTEAFF. The CDR3 DNA sequence: TGTGCCAGCAGTTACGGGGGGGGGATGACTGAAGCTTTCTTT.

This chain uses TRBV7-8 with TRBJ2-7, with D perhaps TRBD1 (7 bases). Looked up from germline, CDR1 is SGHVS and CDR2 is FQNEAQ. The CDR3 is 15 amino acids. Trimming shortened V by 5 bases and J by 3 bases, and 17 bases separated the two germline ends. The chain's CDR3 is CASSPSGSGGYEQYF. CDR3 nucleotide sequence: TGTGCCAGCAGCCCAAGCGGGTCAGGGGGCTACGAGCAGTACTTC.

V and J are TRBV11-2 and TRBJ2-5, with D possibly TRBD2 on 5 matching bases. The CDR3 is made up of 11 amino acids. Trimming shortened V by 5 bases and J by 10 bases, and 11 bases separated the two germline ends. The germline V gene has CDR1 SGHAT and CDR2 FQNNGV. In DNA, the CDR3 is TGTGCCAGCAGCCCCTCGGGAAACCAGTACTTC. It encodes CASSPSGNQYF.

The chain links TRBV10-2 to TRBJ1-6; D gene unclear. CDR1 and CDR2 (germline): WSHSY, SAAADI. CDR3 length equals 12 residues. Between the trimmed V and J ends, which lost 7 bases and 10 bases, there was a span of 11 bases. The CDR3 DNA reads as TGCGCCAGCACCACGGGAGAGTCACCCCTCCACTTT. Amino acids: CASTTGESPLHF.

The chain uses TRBV5-5 and TRBJ1-3; 7 bases agree with TRBD1. V lost 0 bases to trimming and J lost 3 bases; unmatched junction nucleotides: 3. Germline loops: CDR1 SGHKS, CDR2 YYEKEE (reference sequence). The CDR3 has 15 amino acids. The CDR3 region has the DNA TGTGCCAGCAGCTTGGAGGGGGCTAATGGAAACACCATATATTTT. It specifies CASSLEGANGNTIYF.

The J gene is TRBJ1-3, the V gene TRBV6-5, with 8 bases aligning to TRBD1. J gave up 3 bases and V 7 bases, and 5 bases lay outside the gene matches. Germline assignment: CDR1 MNHEY and CDR2 SVGAGI. This CDR3 region has 14 residues. The CDR3 bases are TGTGCCAGCATCAAAGGGACAGGTGGAAACACCATATATTTT. Encoded protein: CASIKGTGGNTIYF.

V and J are TRBV6-5 and TRBJ1-4; weak D call: TRBD1 (5 bases). Germline CDR1 MNHEY, CDR2 SVGAGI. V lost 6 bases and J lost 5, with 13 bases in between. This CDR3 has 14 amino acids. CDR3 bases: TGTGCCAGCAGGGCGGGACTCCTAAATGAAAAACTGTTTTTT. This encodes CASRAGLLNEKLFF.